These 22 T cell receptor beta chains were sequenced from one sample in a study of CD8 T cells in Susac syndrome. Random-hexamer reverse transcription was applied to about 0.45 to 1 ug RNA. From the immunoSEQ multiplex PCR reads, TCRdb called clonotypes with MiXCR, one entry per CDR3 protein. The profile shows around 190,000 distinct CDR3 sequences, around 94% of them singletons. Sequencing was performed on CD4+ T cells from PBMCs. Receptor source: a human donor with Susac syndrome.

The chain couples TRBV4-3 to TRBJ2-1; D unresolved. The CDR3 length is 14 residues. V lost 4 bases to trimming and J lost 5 bases, with 12 bases between them. CDR1 and CDR2 (germline): LGHNA, YSLEER. CDR3 protein: CASSPRLDDNEQFF. The CDR3 nucleotides read TGCGCCAGCAGCCCCCGTTTAGACGACAATGAGCAGTTCTTC.

The chain joins TRBV20-1 to TRBJ2-5; TRBD2 might be the D (7 bases). The CDR3 covers 14 residues. The germline V and J ends were trimmed by 1 base and 1 base, with 10 bases remaining between them. Germline CDR1 and CDR2: DFQATT and SNEGSKA (reference sequence). Here the CDR3 reads CSARGGGRQETQYF. The CDR3 bases are TGCAGTGCTAGAGGGGGGGGCCGCCAAGAGACCCAGTACTTC.

This chain links TRBV20-1 with TRBJ1-2; D is ambiguous. With 3 bases removed from V and 8 bases from J, the gap between germline ends came to 10 bases. The CDR3 has 11 amino acids. Germline V lookup: CDR1 DFQATT, CDR2 SNEGSKA (reference sequence). As DNA, the CDR3 is TGCAGTGCTAGTTACCCCGGGGGCTACACCTTC. Translating it yields CSASYPGGYTF.

V usage is TRBV27 and J usage is TRBJ2-6, with D unresolved. Trimming shortened V by 5 bases and J by 4 bases, and 6 bases separated the two germline ends. This CDR3 contains 13 residues. Germline V CDR1 and CDR2: MNHEY, SMNVEV (reference sequence). Written as DNA, the CDR3 is TGTGCCAGCAGTGGCGCCGGGGCCAACGTCCTGACTTTC. This encodes CASSGAGANVLTF. The full variable domain, rest sourced from reference TRBV27 and TRBJ2-6, is EAQVTQNPRYLITVTGKKLTVTCSQNMNHEYMSWYRQDPGLGLRQIYYSMNVEVTDKGDVPEGYKVSRKEKRNFPLILESPSPNQTSLYFCASSGAGANVLTFGAGSRLTVL.

J is TRBJ2-3 and V is TRBV20-1; 10 nucleotides align to TRBD2. The CDR3 consists of 15 residues. Germline CDR1 is DFQATT and CDR2 is SNEGSKA (reference sequence). V lost 7 bases to trimming and J lost 1 base; unmatched junction nucleotides: 8. The CDR3 loop reads CSVVSGGRGTDTQYF. CDR3 DNA: TGCAGTGTCGTTAGCGGGGGGCGGGGCACAGATACGCAGTATTTT.

A single count supports this clonotype. The chain employs TRBV10-1 and TRBJ1-6, with D unclear. CDR1 is WNHNN and CDR2 is SYGVQD in the germline V gene (reference sequence). V lost 6 bases and J 13 bases, leaving 10 bases between the germline ends. The CDR3 sequence is 11 residues long. The chain's CDR3 is CASRSVAPLHF. In DNA form, the CDR3 reads TGCGCCAGCAGGTCGGTGGCGCCCCTCCACTTT.

The genes are TRBV7-2 and TRBJ2-4; D remains ambiguous. V lost 4 bases and J lost 9, with 19 bases in between. The CDR3 length is 15 residues. CDR1 and CDR2 (germline): SGHTA, FQGNSA. The CDR3 sequence: CASSSDSGMKGIQYF. The CDR3, as DNA: TGTGCCAGCAGCTCGGATTCCGGCATGAAGGGCATTCAGTACTTC.

This chain links TRBV9 with TRBJ1-2; D perhaps matches TRBD1 (6 bases). The CDR3 loop spans 18 amino acids. The V end lost 6 bases, the J end lost 1 base, and 25 bases lay between the germline ends. CDR1 SGDLS and CDR2 YYNGEE come from the germline V gene. CDR3 amino acids: CASTRRWDTPEINYGYTF. The CDR3 bases are TGTGCCAGCACCCGAAGGTGGGACACCCCCGAAATTAACTATGGCTACACCTTC.

As DNA, the CDR3 is TGTGCCAGCAGCTTGGCGACAGGGATAACCTACGAGCAGTACTTC. It yields the protein CASSLATGITYEQYF. This chain connects TRBV7-2 to TRBJ2-7, with 7 positions matching TRBD1. V was clipped by 3 bases and J by 2 bases; unmatched bases: 7. CDR3 length: 15 amino acids. Germline CDR1 reads SGHTA; CDR2 reads FQGNSA.

V and J are TRBV5-1 and TRBJ2-3; TRBD2 matches at 7 bases. Trimming removed 0 bases from V and 2 bases from J; junction bases left unmatched: 3. Germline V gives CDR1 SGHRS, CDR2 YFSETQ. The CDR3 spans 15 residues. The CDR3 DNA reads TGCGCCAGCAGCTTGGTTGGACTAGACACAGATACGCAGTATTTT. Its protein is CASSLVGLDTDTQYF.

The V gene is TRBV21-1, the J gene TRBJ1-2; TRBD1, the table's D call, lacks a check against the DNA. TRBV21-1 is a known pseudogene. This CDR3 is built from 14 residues. DNA for the CDR3: TGTGCCAGCAGCAAGCCGACAGGGGAGAATGGCTACACCTTC. Translating gives CASSKPTGENGYTF.

This clonotype was seen more than once but under ten times. The rearrangement links TRBV5-4 to TRBJ2-7; TRBD2 matches 11 bases. Germline V gene sequence: CDR1 SGHNT, CDR2 YYREEE (reference sequence). Trimming took 3 bases from V and 5 from J; bases not matched to a gene: 7. The CDR3 runs to 15 residues. The CDR3: CASSWGTSGQDEQYF. The CDR3 DNA reads as TGTGCCAGCAGCTGGGGGACTAGCGGTCAAGACGAGCAGTACTTC. The whole variable domain, remainder taken from reference TRBV5-4 and TRBJ2-7, is ETGVTQSPTHLIKTRGQQVTLRCSSQSGHNTVSWYQQALGQGPQFIFQYYREEENGRGNFPPRFSGLQFPNYSSELNVNALELDDSALYLCASSWGTSGQDEQYFGPGTRLTVT.

The gene calls are TRBV5-4 and TRBJ2-1; tentative D call: TRBD2 (5 bases). Germline CDR1 SGHNT, CDR2 YYREEE (reference sequence). The CDR3 is 14 amino acids. Trimming stripped 1 base from V and 4 bases from J, with 9 bases between. CDR3 loop: CASSLFRGYNEQFF. Written as DNA, the CDR3 is TGTGCCAGCAGCTTGTTCCGGGGATACAATGAGCAGTTCTTC.

The V and J genes are TRBV20-1 and TRBJ2-1; D may be TRBD1 (5 bases). CDR1 and CDR2 from the germline V gene are DFQATT and SNEGSKA (reference sequence). V was cut by 2 bases and J by 0 bases, with 14 bases left in between. The CDR3 totals 16 residues. This CDR3 is CSARSDGASSYNEQFF. For the CDR3, the DNA is TGCAGTGCTAGATCCGATGGGGCAAGCTCCTACAATGAGCAGTTCTTC.

This chain joins TRBV5-6 and TRBJ2-7; 7 nucleotides align to TRBD2. The CDR3 has 14 amino acids. From germline, CDR1 is SGHDT and CDR2 YYEEEE. J gave up 5 bases and V 0 bases, and 5 bases lay outside the gene matches. The CDR3 region is CASSLAPAGNEQYF. For the CDR3, the DNA is TGTGCCAGCAGCTTGGCACCAGCGGGGAACGAGCAGTACTTC.

This clonotype was seen a single time. This sequence joins TRBV14 and TRBJ1-2; D remains ambiguous. The CDR3 is 14 residues long. Germline-derived CDR1 and CDR2 are SGHDN and FVKESK. V lost 4 bases to trimming and J lost 4 bases, with 13 bases between them. The CDR3: CASSPLTTSYGYTF. In nucleotides, the CDR3 is TGTGCCAGCAGCCCGTTAACGACCAGCTATGGCTACACCTTC.

This rearrangement joins TRBV3-1 to TRBJ2-7; no firm D call. Germline V gives CDR1 LGHDT, CDR2 YNNKEL (reference sequence). This CDR3 has 13 residues. V dropped 4 bases and J dropped 0 bases, with 7 bases sitting between them. CDR3 residues: CASSPQLSYEQYF. Written as DNA, the CDR3 is TGTGCCAGCAGCCCACAGCTCTCCTACGAGCAGTACTTC.

This CDR3 is CSAVTGVGGQETQYF. The CDR3 DNA follows: TGCAGTGCTGTAACAGGGGTTGGCGGCCAAGAGACCCAGTACTTC. This chain connects TRBV20-1 to TRBJ2-5, with TRBD1 matching 7 bases. Germline V gene lookup returns CDR1 DFQATT and CDR2 SNEGSKA (reference sequence). The J segment lost 1 base and the V segment lost 5 bases, leaving 10 bases of the junction unmatched. The CDR3 sequence is 15 residues long.

This chain links TRBV14 with TRBJ2-5; no definite D call. This CDR3 is built from 13 residues. Deletions cut 1 base from V and 4 bases from J, with 7 bases between. The germline V gene encodes CDR1 SGHDN and CDR2 FVKESK. CDR3 region: CASSQVLAETQYF. The CDR3 nucleotides are TGTGCCAGCAGCCAAGTGTTAGCAGAGACCCAGTACTTC.

The chain uses TRBV29-1 and TRBJ2-5, with 9 bases fitting TRBD2. The CDR3 runs to 16 residues. The ends lost 8 bases at V and 3 bases at J; junction bases unmatched: 16. Germline CDR1 and CDR2: SQVTM and ANQGSEA. In DNA, the CDR3 is TGCAGCCCATTGGGGTATGGAGCGGGGGGAAAAGAGACCCAGTACTTC. This gives the protein CSPLGYGAGGKETQYF.

V and J are TRBV27 and TRBJ1-1; D possibly corresponds to TRBD1 (5 bases). The CDR3 has 14 residues. The germline V and J ends were trimmed by 5 bases and 0 bases, with 10 bases remaining between them. Germline lookup yields CDR1 MNHEY and CDR2 SMNVEV (reference sequence). CDR3 nucleotide sequence: TGTGCCAGCAGTGAGGGGACTTTGAACACTGAAGCTTTCTTT. It codes for CASSEGTLNTEAFF.

This chain uses TRBV4-3 with TRBJ2-3, with 15 bases that match TRBD2. Trimming at V came to 4 bases and at J to 0 bases, leaving 8 bases not matched to a gene. Germline V gene lookup returns CDR1 LGHNA and CDR2 YSLEER. This CDR3 has 19 residues. CDR3 protein: CASSRYTGTSGGSTDTQYF. In nucleotides, the CDR3 is TGCGCCAGCAGCCGGTACACCGGGACTAGCGGGGGGAGCACAGATACGCAGTATTTT.